In its sample, the clone carrying this T cell receptor beta chain was seen a few times. Its target is unknown. The germline V and J ends were trimmed by 2 bases and 3 bases, with 12 bases remaining between them. CDR3 length equals 15 residues. Germline assignment: CDR1 MNHEY and CDR2 SVGAGI. Time point reported: persistent/refractory GD, antithyroid drugs over 5 years with positive TRAb. PBMCs were the source of the RNA used for TCR sequencing. Peripheral blood, around 9 milliliters of it, was drawn into EDTA tubes. Investigators prepared the TCR beta libraries by applying iRepertoire HTBI primers and Arm-PCR of CDR3 regions. TCRdb called the multiplex PCR reads again in MiXCR, with one record for every CDR3 protein. The sample lists about 470,000 distinct CDR3 sequences; about 20% were seen once. This record comes from a study of regulatory T cells in long-lasting Graves disease. Overall study context: Over 5 years on antithyroid drugs plus positive TSH receptor antibodies marked Graves' disease as persistent. Regarding the study as a whole: Persistent Graves' cases showed lower TCR diversity than newly diagnosed cases. Repertoires from persistent disease leaned toward TRBV28, TRBJ1-2 and TRBJ2-5.

Sequencing used peripheral blood mononuclear cells (PBMCs), obtained when the disease was refractory, from a patient treated with antithyroid drugs. This receptor was taken from a female donor with Graves disease. The chain has TRBV6-5 and TRBJ2-3, with D tentatively TRBD2 (6 bases). The CDR3 sequence is CASSYEGGSTDTQYF. CDR3 sequence (DNA): TGTGCCAGCAGTTACGAGGGAGGTAGTACAGATACGCAGTATTTT.